This T cell receptor beta chain was observed in a study of blood T cells in healthy people across ages. The CDR3 is made up of 15 amino acids. V was clipped by 0 bases and J by 4 bases, with 12 bases between them. CDR1 is LGHNA, CDR2 YSLEER, per germline. With a J-beta primer mix and a sample-barcoded 5' primer, a second PCR ran about 7 to 12 cycles. TCRdb re-called the 5' RACE reads with MiXCR, one entry per CDR3 protein. The profile shows some 1,800,000 distinct CDR3 sequences, 39% of them singletons. The study, taken as a whole, reports: The fall in TCR beta diversity per million T cells was roughly linear with age.

A remark on this clonotype: Its antigen is unknown.

The TCR sequence derives from a human donor in good health. The J gene is TRBJ1-2, the V gene TRBV4-3; tentative D call: TRBD1 (5 bases). Material for sequencing was blood. The CDR3 here is CASSQDQGVGYGYTF. The CDR3 DNA reads TGCGCCAGCAGCCAAGATCAAGGGGTCGGCTATGGCTACACCTTC.